A single sample gave rise to the 15 T cell receptor beta chains below, sequenced in a study of Graves' ophthalmopathy and Graves' hyperthyroidism. RNA transcripts were the source from which TCR beta CDR3 regions were amplified. Investigators did first-round RT-PCR with HTBI primers, then second-round multiplex PCR. TCRdb ran MiXCR on the multiplex PCR reads and lists one entry per CDR3 protein. The table lists a few hundred thousand distinct CDR3 sequences, 15% of them singletons, with 5.5% to 7% in the top ten. The specimen was peripheral blood. All receptors come from a woman aged 18-29 years with stable Graves' hyperthyroidism.

This chain links TRBV2 with TRBJ2-5; TRBD1 is a possible D gene (6 bases). V lost 6 bases, J lost 1 base, and 15 bases lay in between. In germline, CDR1 is SNHLY, CDR2 FYNNEI. The CDR3 is 15 residues long. CDR3 amino acids: CASRDRDTGQETQYF. As DNA, the CDR3 is TGTGCCAGCAGAGACCGGGACACCGGCCAAGAGACCCAGTACTTC.

This clonotype showed up many times. The chain is built from TRBV7-2 and TRBJ1-1; D is undetermined. The CDR3 is made up of 14 amino acids. CDR1 and CDR2 from the germline V gene are SGHTA and FQGNSA. Deletions cut 2 bases from V and 0 bases from J, with 7 bases between. This CDR3 is CASSLKRLNTEAFF. The CDR3 nucleotides are TGTGCCAGCAGCTTAAAGCGATTGAACACTGAAGCTTTCTTT.

This clonotype was found many times. CDR3 region: CASSSEGSAPNTEAFF. The CDR3 DNA reads as TGTGCCAGCAGTTCGGAAGGGTCGGCCCCGAACACTGAAGCTTTCTTT. This chain joins TRBV28 and TRBJ1-1; no clear D gene. The V end lost 4 bases, the J end lost 1 base, and 16 bases lay between the germline ends. Germline assignment: CDR1 MDHEN and CDR2 SYDVKM. The CDR3 length is 16 residues.

The gene calls are TRBV4-1 and TRBJ2-2; 10 nucleotides align to TRBD2. Germline CDR1 MGHRA, CDR2 YSYEKL. V lost 4 bases and J lost 0; bases outside the gene matches: 5. The CDR3 has 17 residues. The CDR3 DNA sequence: TGCGCCAGCAGCCTGACTAGCGGGCGAACGAACACCGGGGAGCTGTTTTTT. This translates into CASSLTSGRTNTGELFF.

This clonotype was seen repeatedly, ten times or more. The chain recombines TRBV12-3 or TRBV12-4 with TRBJ1-5; D is unclear. The CDR3 totals 13 residues. Between the trimmed V and J ends, which lost 0 bases and 5 bases, there was a span of 5 bases. The CDR3 loop is CASSLAPYQPQHF. CDR3 coding DNA: TGTGCCAGCAGTTTAGCCCCCTATCAGCCCCAGCATTTT.

This clonotype has at least ten counts. This chain joins TRBV20-1 and TRBJ2-7; D possibly corresponds to TRBD1 (6 bases). There are 13 residues in the CDR3. Trimming took off 2 bases at V and 6 bases at J, with 14 bases between the two ends. The germline V gene has CDR1 DFQATT and CDR2 SNEGSKA (reference sequence). The CDR3 spells CSARPPRGTEQYF. CDR3 nucleotides: TGCAGTGCTAGACCTCCCAGGGGAACCGAGCAGTACTTC.

This clonotype was observed many times. V and J are TRBV7-9 and TRBJ2-7; D is perhaps TRBD1 (6 bases). The CDR3 consists of 15 residues. Germline CDR1 reads SEHNR; CDR2 reads FQNEAQ (reference sequence). Trimming took off 1 base at V and 6 bases at J, with 16 bases between the two ends. CDR3 sequence: CASSLGGGHLLEQYF. The CDR3 nucleotides are TGTGCCAGCAGCTTAGGTGGGGGCCACCTCCTCGAGCAGTACTTC.

Many counts were recorded for this clonotype. Written as DNA, the CDR3 is TGCAGTGCTAGATTCCGGGACAGGGGGGCCCCTAACTATGGCTACACCTTC. It encodes CSARFRDRGAPNYGYTF. This chain connects TRBV20-1 to TRBJ1-2, with TRBD1 identical over 11 bases. The junction had 8 bases not matched to a gene; V was cut back by 2 bases and J by 0 bases. Germline-derived CDR1 and CDR2 are DFQATT and SNEGSKA (reference sequence). The CDR3 is 17 residues long.

This clonotype was recorded at least ten times. The chain employs TRBV20-1 and TRBJ1-1, with a weak D call TRBD1 (5 bases). The CDR3 extends over 15 amino acids. With 0 bases removed from V and 4 bases from J, the gap between germline ends came to 15 bases. Germline CDR1 and CDR2: DFQATT and SNEGSKA (reference sequence). Written as DNA, the CDR3 is TGCAGTGCTAGAGAGGGGGGGAAATGGAGCACTGAAGCTTTCTTT. Its protein product is CSAREGGKWSTEAFF.

Of note for this clonotype: A much bigger clone sits one base away, suggesting this may be a read error. The chain employs TRBV7-2 and TRBJ1-2; D remains ambiguous. The V end was cut by 10 bases, the J end by 8 bases, with 20 bases between. CDR1 and CDR2 from the germline V gene are SGHTA and FQGNSA. The CDR3 runs 13 residues. Written as DNA, the CDR3 is TGTGCCATCCCCCGGGGAACCGAAGGAGGCTACACCTTC. Protein sequence: CAIPRGTEGGYTF.

In its sample, this clonotype was seen a few times. The CDR3 DNA sequence: TGCAGTGCTAGAAAGGGGACAGGGGATAGCAATCAGCCCCAGCATTTT. Its translation: CSARKGTGDSNQPQHF. This chain links TRBV20-1 with TRBJ1-5, with 10 bases matching TRBD1. Germline CDR1 and CDR2: DFQATT and SNEGSKA (reference sequence). With V trimmed by 2 bases and J by 0 bases, 4 bases remained unmatched. The CDR3 has 16 residues.

This clonotype came up many times. This rearrangement joins TRBV4-2 to TRBJ1-1, with 7 positions matching TRBD1. Per the germline V gene, CDR1 is LGHNA and CDR2 is YNFKEQ. J lost 5 bases, V lost 4 bases, and 7 bases had no gene match. The CDR3 length is 14 residues. CDR3 protein: CASSPATGQTEAFF. The CDR3, as DNA: TGTGCCAGCAGCCCGGCGACAGGGCAAACTGAAGCTTTCTTT.

This chain links TRBV6-1 with TRBJ1-1; D not resolved. The V and J ends lost 6 bases and 2 bases respectively, with 16 bases between them. Looked up from germline, CDR1 is MNHNS and CDR2 is SASEGT. The CDR3 consists of 15 residues. CDR3: CASSLLPGQNTEAFF. The CDR3 DNA follows: TGTGCCAGCAGCCTCCTCCCGGGCCAAAACACTGAAGCTTTCTTT.

This clonotype has ten or more counts. Here the CDR3 DNA reads TGTGCCAGCAGCGAACAGGGGTGGGAGCAGTACTTC. Translated, it gives CASSEQGWEQYF. The V call is TRBV5-5, the J call TRBJ2-7; TRBD1 aligns across 7 bases. CDR1 and CDR2 from the germline V gene are SGHKS and YYEKEE (reference sequence). V was pared by 4 bases and J by 7 bases, with 5 bases of the junction left unmatched. The CDR3 has 12 residues. Combining the CDR3 with reference TRBV5-5 and TRBJ2-7 gives the whole variable domain DAGVTQSPTHLIKTRGQQVTLRCSPISGHKSVSWYQQVLGQGPQFIFQYYEKEERGRGNFPDRFSARQFPNYSSELNVNALLLGDSALYLCASSEQGWEQYFGPGTRLTVT.

This clonotype was counted many times. The V gene is TRBV12-3 or TRBV12-4, the J gene TRBJ1-1; TRBD1 matches 7 bases. Trimming removed 6 bases from V and 1 base from J; junction bases left unmatched: 8. The CDR3 has 15 residues. For the CDR3, the DNA is TGTGCCAGCAGGCCTATAACAGGGGCGAACACTGAAGCTTTCTTT. This encodes CASRPITGANTEAFF.